This T cell receptor beta chain is drawn from a study of a mutant IDH1 vaccine in newly diagnosed glioma (dated by TCRdb to about 2021). In the study overall: Patients were given eight vaccinations, in weeks 1, 3, 5, 7, 11, 15, 19 and 23, which matched visits V03 through V10. Vaccination began 4-6 weeks after radiotherapy alone, or alongside temozolomide cycles in the chemotherapy-containing groups. Of the roughly 34 treated patients, approximately 62% were male and approximately 40% were female, and a mean age of around 40 years was recorded. Before enrollment, patients had received standard therapy of radiotherapy alone, temozolomide alone, or radiochemotherapy with temozolomide; most received the combination. Six visits were used for peripheral blood collection: V03 (baseline), V05, V07, V10, V12 and V13. Longitudinal TCRB deep sequencing was performed for roughly 25 treated patients wherever samples were available for exploratory analyses. What the work shows at the level of the full study, not this receptor alone: Availability determined which PBMC samples were chosen for TCRB deep sequencing. Immune responses induced by the vaccine were seen in 90% to 95% of patients across multiple MHC alleles. Pseudoprogression appeared unrelated to alterations in the top peripheral T cell clonotypes detected by TCRB sequencing. The authors noted that analyses of patient blood samples could not be reproduced because of sample limitations.

The library relied on the immunoSEQ multiplex PCR assay. Rearranged TCR beta chain sequences were amplified using the hsTCRB Kit according to the manufacturer's protocol. An Illumina MiSeq was used to sequence the TCRB libraries. Turning to the authors' computational methods: The kit vendor's proprietary platform handled demultiplexing, trimming and gene mapping. The immuneACCESS repertoire file appears here via TCRdb, limited to in-frame rearrangements. These files lack a portion of the clones; in checked studies, under half of the deficit traces to unresolved V genes, and the cause of the others is not known. V and J calls plus clone size are reproduced from that table; the DNA served to infer D and trimming. This sample is represented by roughly 120,000 clones; roughly 78% of them were singletons. The biggest ten clones account for 4.5% to 7% of the sample. This clone appeared once. Its antigen is still unknown. Qualities for individual bases were not recorded, and no much larger clone is one base off.

V lost 8 bases and J lost 0 bases; the stretch between them is 12 bases long. CDR1 and CDR2 (SGHVS, FQNEAQ) derive from the germline V gene. The CDR3 starts with the cysteine, ends with the phenylalanine, and has 14 residues. Only the CDR3 DNA stays, 42 bases, in frame from base 1. The time point label on this specimen signifies: week 11, during vaccination. Each vaccine dose was 300 ug of a 20-mer mutant IDH1 peptide in Montanide, given subcutaneously with topical imiquimod. The donors had newly diagnosed IDH1-mutant astrocytomas of WHO grade 3 or 4 that showed loss of nuclear ATRX. The samples were drawn from NOA16, a multicentre, single-arm, open-label phase I trial in Germany that tested a mutant IDH1 peptide vaccine in humans for the first time. Genomic DNA for TCRB sequencing was isolated from EDTA blood with the DNeasy Blood and Tissue Kit.

This receptor was taken from a middle-aged man with glioma. The chain joins TRBV7-8 to TRBJ2-3; the D gene assignment is ambiguous. The input for sequencing was PBMCs, taken from a glioma patient whose treatment included an IDH1 peptide vaccine. The CDR3 corresponds to CASARSTSTDTQYF. The DNA sequence is TGTGCCAGCGCGCGATCAACTAGCACAGATACGCAGTATTTT. The full variable domain, with segments outside the CDR3 supplied by the reference TRBV7-8 and TRBJ2-3 proteins, appears as GAGVSQSPRYKVAKRGQDVALRCDPISGHVSLFWYQQALGQGPEFLTYFQNEAQLDKSGLPSDRFFAERPEGSVSTLKIQRTQQEDSAVYLCASARSTSTDTQYFGPGTRLTVL.